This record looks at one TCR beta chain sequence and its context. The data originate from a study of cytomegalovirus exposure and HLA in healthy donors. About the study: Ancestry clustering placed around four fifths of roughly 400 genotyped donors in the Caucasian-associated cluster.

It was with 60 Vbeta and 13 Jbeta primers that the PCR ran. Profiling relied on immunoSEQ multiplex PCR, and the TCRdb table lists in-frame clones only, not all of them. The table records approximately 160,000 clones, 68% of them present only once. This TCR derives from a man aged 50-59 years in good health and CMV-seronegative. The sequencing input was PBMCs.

DNA of the CDR3: TGCGCCAGCAGCTTGGGGACAGACCGCCTCGAGCAGTACTTC. Translated: CASSLGTDRLEQYF. The chain combines TRBV5-1 with TRBJ2-7; tentatively, D is TRBD1 (6 bases). This CDR3 comprises 14 residues. Germline V CDR1 and CDR2: SGHRS, YFSETQ. The V end lost 0 bases, the J end lost 6 bases, and 13 bases lay between the germline ends.